This T cell receptor beta chain derives from a study of response to subunit inactivated influenza vaccine. TCRdb passed the RT-PCR reads through MiXCR, listing each CDR3 protein once. The sample has 450,000 to 500,000 distinct CDR3 sequences; about 10% are singletons. Whole-study findings and limits: There was a suggestion from the authors that each seasonal influenza vaccination recruits few new T cells.

J lost 5 bases, V lost 7 bases, and 7 bases had no gene match. The CDR3 contains 12 residues. The germline gives CDR1 SQVTM, CDR2 ANQGSEA. This clonotype was counted many times. Its target is not known. This specimen consisted of PBMCs from blood, obtained 45 days after vaccination. This sequence joins TRBV29-1 and TRBJ2-7, with 8 bases matching TRBD1. The clonotype originates from a man between 50 and 59 years old who received an inactivated influenza vaccine. CDR3 protein: CSAAGGLHEQYF. CDR3 in DNA: TGCAGCGCCGCAGGGGGCCTACACGAGCAGTACTTC.